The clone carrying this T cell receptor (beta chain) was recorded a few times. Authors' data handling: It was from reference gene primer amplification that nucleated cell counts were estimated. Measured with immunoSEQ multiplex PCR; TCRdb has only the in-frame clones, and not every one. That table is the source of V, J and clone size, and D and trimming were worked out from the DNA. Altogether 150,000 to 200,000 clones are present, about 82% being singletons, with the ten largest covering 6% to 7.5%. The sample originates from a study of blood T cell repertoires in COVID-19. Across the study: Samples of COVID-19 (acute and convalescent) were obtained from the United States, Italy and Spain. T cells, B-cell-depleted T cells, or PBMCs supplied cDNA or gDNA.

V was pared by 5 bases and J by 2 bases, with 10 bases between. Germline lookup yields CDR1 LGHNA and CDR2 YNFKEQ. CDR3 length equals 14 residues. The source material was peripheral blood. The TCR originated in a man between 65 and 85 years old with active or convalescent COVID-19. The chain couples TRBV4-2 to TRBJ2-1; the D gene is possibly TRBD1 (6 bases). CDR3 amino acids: CASSLGATYNEQFF. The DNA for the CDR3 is TGTGCCAGCAGCTTGGGGGCGACCTACAATGAGCAGTTCTTC.